These 6 T cell receptor beta chains share one sample of origin, sequenced in a study of blood T cell repertoires in COVID-19. Measured with immunoSEQ multiplex PCR; TCRdb has only the in-frame clones, and not every one. This table holds about 95,000 clones, 75% to 90% found once. Specimen: peripheral blood. These receptors all come from a man aged 55 to 70 with COVID-19, enrolled during active disease.

The chain carries TRBV30 and TRBJ2-3; D is unresolved. Germline loops: CDR1 GTSNPN, CDR2 SVGIG (reference sequence). The CDR3 spans 12 residues. Trimming removed 0 bases from V and 4 bases from J, with 5 bases in between. The CDR3 DNA reads TGTGCCTGGAGTGTTTGGCCAGATACGCAGTATTTT. Its translation is CAWSVWPDTQYF.

The gene calls are TRBV6-6 and TRBJ1-1; 11 nucleotides agree with TRBD1. Germline V lookup: CDR1 MNHNY, CDR2 SVGAGI (reference sequence). The V and J ends lost 5 bases and 6 bases, in that order; junction bases with no gene match: 2. This CDR3 spans 13 amino acids. CDR3 loop: CASSLDRGPEAFF. In DNA form, the CDR3 reads TGTGCCAGCAGTCTGGACAGGGGGCCTGAAGCTTTCTTT.

The V and J genes are TRBV28 and TRBJ2-2, with a weak D call TRBD2 (6 bases). The CDR3 sequence is 15 residues long. Germline V CDR1 and CDR2: MDHEN, SYDVKM. Trimming shortened V by 6 bases and J by 1 base, and 12 bases separated the two germline ends. The CDR3 loop is CASSLGRVNTGELFF. In DNA form, the CDR3 reads TGTGCCAGCAGCCTCGGGAGAGTGAACACCGGGGAGCTGTTTTTT.

This clone has just one count. The J gene is TRBJ2-3, the V gene TRBV7-6, with 7 bases lining up with TRBD1. The CDR3 consists of 12 residues. V lost 4 bases and J lost 8; bases outside the gene matches: 3. From germline, CDR1 is SGHVS and CDR2 FNYEAQ. For the CDR3, the DNA is TGTGCCAGCAGCTCTAGACAGGGTACGCAGTATTTT. Translated, it gives CASSSRQGTQYF.

This chain connects TRBV10-1 to TRBJ2-3, with 7 bases identical to TRBD1. J lost 5 bases, V lost 6 bases, and 11 bases had no gene match. The CDR3 runs 15 residues. In germline, CDR1 is WNHNN, CDR2 SYGVQD (reference sequence). CDR3: CASSSTGDEGDTQYF. Written as DNA, the CDR3 is TGCGCCAGCAGCAGTACAGGGGACGAGGGAGATACGCAGTATTTT.

The V call is TRBV28, the J call TRBJ2-5; 8 bases fit TRBD1. The CDR3 runs 14 residues. The germline CDR1 and CDR2 sequences are MDHEN and SYDVKM. The junction had 6 bases not matched to a gene; V was cut back by 7 bases and J by 2 bases. CDR3 sequence reads: CASTWDRKQETQYF. Here the CDR3 DNA reads TGTGCCAGCACCTGGGACAGGAAACAAGAGACCCAGTACTTC. Full variable domain (outside the CDR3, taken from reference TRBV28 and TRBJ2-5): DVKVTQSSRYLVKRTGEKVFLECVQDMDHENMFWYRQDPGLGLRLIYFSYDVKMKEKGDIPEGYSVSREKKERFSLILESASTNQTSMYLCASTWDRKQETQYFGPGTRLLVL.